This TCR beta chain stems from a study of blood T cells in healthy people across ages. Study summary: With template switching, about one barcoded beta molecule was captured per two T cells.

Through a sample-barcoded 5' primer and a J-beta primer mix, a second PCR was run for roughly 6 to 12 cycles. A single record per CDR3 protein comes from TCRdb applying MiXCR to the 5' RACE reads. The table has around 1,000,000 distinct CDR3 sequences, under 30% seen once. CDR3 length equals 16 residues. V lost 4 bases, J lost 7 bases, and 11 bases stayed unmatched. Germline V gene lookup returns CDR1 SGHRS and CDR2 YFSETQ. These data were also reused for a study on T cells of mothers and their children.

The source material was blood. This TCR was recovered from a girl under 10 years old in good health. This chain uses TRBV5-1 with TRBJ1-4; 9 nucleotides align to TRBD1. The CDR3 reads CASSPQDRGWTEKLFF. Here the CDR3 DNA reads TGCGCCAGCAGCCCTCAGGACAGGGGATGGACTGAAAAACTGTTTTTT. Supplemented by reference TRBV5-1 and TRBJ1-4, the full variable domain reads KAGVTQTPRYLIKTRGQQVTLSCSPISGHRSVSWYQQTPGQGLQFLFEYFSETQRNKGNFPGRFSGRQFSNSRSEMNVSTLELGDSALYLCASSPQDRGWTEKLFFGSGTQLSVL.